Shown below are 18 T cell receptor beta chains from a single sample sequenced in a study of blood T cell repertoires in COVID-19. Libraries were prepared by immunoSEQ multiplex PCR; TCRdb keeps only in-frame clonotypes and omits some of them. Among 130,000 or so clones listed, 88% were seen once. The sample comprised peripheral blood. These receptors were obtained from a human donor with COVID-19, enrolled during active disease. The donor label of this sample is uncertain.

V is TRBV3-1 (or the pseudogene TRBV3-2) and J is TRBJ2-7; 10 nucleotides agree with TRBD2. The CDR3 length is 19 residues. The trim removed 0 bases at V and 6 bases at J, leaving 17 bases unmatched. Germline CDR1 reads LGHDT; CDR2 reads YNNKEL (reference sequence). CDR3 loop: CASSQDPGGERGGEGEQYF. The DNA of the CDR3 is TGTGCCAGCAGCCAAGATCCAGGGGGTGAGCGGGGGGGCGAGGGCGAGCAGTACTTC.

This clone was recorded a few times. The chain recombines TRBV28 with TRBJ2-7; tentatively, D is TRBD1 (5 bases). CDR1 and CDR2 from the germline V gene are MDHEN and SYDVKM. This CDR3 region has 16 residues. V shed 3 bases and J shed 2 bases, with 17 bases lying between them. The CDR3 DNA follows: TGTGCCAGCAGTTTTCCCTCTTTCGACAGTACCTACGAGCAGTACTTC. This translates into CASSFPSFDSTYEQYF.

The chain links TRBV19 to TRBJ2-1; 10 bases are a match to TRBD2. The junction had 6 bases not matched to a gene; V was cut back by 5 bases and J by 5 bases. Germline V lookup: CDR1 LNHDA, CDR2 SQIVND (reference sequence). The CDR3 is made up of 15 amino acids. DNA of the CDR3: TGTGCCAGTAGTTTAGCGGGAGGATCTCACAATGAGCAGTTCTTC. This sequence encodes CASSLAGGSHNEQFF.

The chain is built from TRBV27 and TRBJ1-2; possible D gene TRBD1, 5 bases. The V end lost 2 bases, the J end lost 5 bases, and 9 bases lay between the germline ends. The CDR3 consists of 13 residues. Germline V gene lookup returns CDR1 MNHEY and CDR2 SMNVEV (reference sequence). The CDR3 protein is CASSLTQDYGYTF. The DNA of the CDR3 is TGTGCCAGCAGTTTAACACAGGATTATGGCTACACCTTC.

The chain has TRBV20-1 and TRBJ1-1; D is undetermined. With 4 bases removed from V and 5 bases from J, the gap between germline ends came to 8 bases. In germline, CDR1 is DFQATT, CDR2 SNEGSKA (reference sequence). The CDR3 sequence is 11 residues long. In DNA form, the CDR3 reads TGCAGTGCTACCGGGGTTACTGAAGCTTTCTTT. This encodes CSATGVTEAFF.

This clone was observed a handful of times. The genes are TRBV11-1 and TRBJ2-5; D possibly corresponds to TRBD1 (5 bases). Trimming pared 1 base from V and 2 bases from J, leaving 11 bases between. In germline, CDR1 is SGHAT, CDR2 FQDESV (reference sequence). This CDR3 region has 15 residues. CDR3 sequence (DNA): TGTGCCAGCAGCTTAGGGACACAAGTTCAAGAGACCCAGTACTTC. Protein sequence: CASSLGTQVQETQYF.

The gene calls are TRBV19 and TRBJ1-6, with D unresolved. V lost 2 bases and J 9 bases, leaving 8 bases between the germline ends. Germline assignment: CDR1 LNHDA and CDR2 SQIVND (reference sequence). The CDR3 is 13 residues long. The CDR3 coding sequence is TGTGCCAGTAGTATACAGCCGGGTTCACCCCTCCACTTT. It is translated as CASSIQPGSPLHF.

The CDR3 nucleotides read TGTGCCAGCAGCCACTGGACAGGGACTGTCTCCTACGAGCAGTACTTC. Its protein product is CASSHWTGTVSYEQYF. The chain couples TRBV3-1 (or the pseudogene TRBV3-2) to TRBJ2-7; 8 nucleotides agree with TRBD1. The J segment lost 0 bases and the V segment lost 3 bases, leaving 7 bases of the junction unmatched. There are 16 residues in the CDR3. Germline CDR1 and CDR2: LGHDT and YNNKEL (reference sequence).

V gene TRBV10-3 combines with J gene TRBJ2-7, with 10 positions matching TRBD2. Germline loops: CDR1 ENHRY, CDR2 SYGVKD. This CDR3 has 15 amino acids. Trimming took 8 bases from V and 6 from J; bases not matched to a gene: 13. The CDR3 loop is CAIREDIAGGPEQYF. The CDR3 DNA sequence: TGTGCCATCCGCGAGGATATAGCGGGAGGTCCCGAGCAGTACTTC.

The chain joins TRBV3-1 (or the pseudogene TRBV3-2) to TRBJ2-1, with 14 nucleotides matching TRBD2. This CDR3 has 18 residues. J gave up 7 bases and V 1 base, and 9 bases lay outside the gene matches. Germline V CDR1 and CDR2: LGHDT, YNNKEL (reference sequence). CDR3 nucleotide sequence: TGTGCCAGCAGCCAAGGGCCAACCGGGACTAGCGGGAGAAATGAGCAGTTCTTC. Translating it yields CASSQGPTGTSGRNEQFF.

This chain joins TRBV5-1 and TRBJ1-1; the D is unclear. From germline, CDR1 is SGHRS and CDR2 YFSETQ. Trimming pared 4 bases from V and 4 bases from J, leaving 17 bases between. The CDR3 is 15 amino acids. The CDR3 region has the DNA TGCGCCAGCAGCCCCGGAGATACCCGGGGCACTGAAGCTTTCTTT. This sequence encodes CASSPGDTRGTEAFF. The entire variable domain, with the rest obtained from reference TRBV5-1 and TRBJ1-1, is as follows: KAGVTQTPRYLIKTRGQQVTLSCSPISGHRSVSWYQQTPGQGLQFLFEYFSETQRNKGNFPGRFSGRQFSNSRSEMNVSTLELGDSALYLCASSPGDTRGTEAFFGQGTRLTVV.

CDR3 bases: TGTGCCAGCAGCTTAGGGGTGGCGGGTACCGAGCAGTACTTC. This gives the protein CASSLGVAGTEQYF. The chain couples TRBV11-3 to TRBJ2-7; tentatively, D is TRBD2 (5 bases). The CDR3 runs to 14 residues. Trimming left V 1 base short and J 6 bases short, with 13 bases between. The V gene's germline CDR1 is SGHNT and CDR2 YENEEA.

V usage is TRBV5-5 and J usage is TRBJ1-1; a weak D match, TRBD1 (6 bases). Germline V gives CDR1 SGHKS, CDR2 YYEKEE (reference sequence). The V end was cut by 1 base, the J end by 0 bases, with 13 bases between. CDR3 length: 16 residues. CDR3: CASSLTPGVLNTEAFF. CDR3 nucleotide sequence: TGTGCCAGCAGCTTGACCCCAGGGGTCCTGAACACTGAAGCTTTCTTT.

V is TRBV19 and J is TRBJ1-3; TRBD1 is a possible D gene (5 bases). Germline CDR1 is LNHDA and CDR2 is SQIVND (reference sequence). V lost 6 bases to trimming and J lost 0 bases, with 12 bases between them. The CDR3 sequence is 15 residues long. CDR3 residues: CASRTTRVSGNTIYF. In DNA, the CDR3 is TGTGCCAGTAGAACTACCAGGGTCTCTGGAAACACCATATATTTT.

This chain connects TRBV3-1 (or the pseudogene TRBV3-2) to TRBJ1-1, with D perhaps matching TRBD1 (5 bases). The germline V and J ends were trimmed by 0 bases and 1 base, with 15 bases remaining between them. The V gene's germline CDR1 is LGHDT and CDR2 YNNKEL (reference sequence). This CDR3 is 17 amino acids long. The CDR3 reads CASSQDDAGWWNTEAFF. The DNA of the CDR3 is TGTGCCAGCAGCCAAGATGACGCAGGGTGGTGGAACACTGAAGCTTTCTTT.

This chain uses TRBV6-5 with TRBJ2-1, with 10 nucleotides matching TRBD2. The germline CDR1 and CDR2 sequences are MNHEY and SVGAGI. The length of the CDR3 is 16 residues. The V segment lost 2 bases and the J segment 7 bases; nucleotides outside the gene matches: 8. In DNA, the CDR3 is TGTGCCAGCAGTTACGGGGTAGCGGGGGGCAATAATGAGCAGTTCTTC. This gives the protein CASSYGVAGGNNEQFF.

CDR3 loop: CASSLAGHF. The CDR3 DNA is TGTGCCAGCAGCTTGGCCGGCCACTTT. The chain uses TRBV5-7 and TRBJ1-6, with D uncertain. TRBV5-7 is filed as an ORF, its function uncertain. The CDR3 totals 9 residues. V lost 0 bases, J lost 18 bases, and 4 bases lay in between.

V gene TRBV20-1 combines with J gene TRBJ1-3; 9 nucleotides line up with TRBD1. The germline V gene encodes CDR1 DFQATT and CDR2 SNEGSKA (reference sequence). CDR3 size: 15 residues. The trim removed 3 bases at V and 4 bases at J, leaving 7 bases unmatched. For the CDR3, the DNA is TGCAGTGCTAGTAGGGACAGGGTATTCGGAAACACCATATATTTT. Residues: CSASRDRVFGNTIYF.